One sample yielded the 9 T cell receptor beta chains listed below, sequenced in a study of blood T cell repertoires in COVID-19. TCRdb keeps only in-frame clones here, not all; method: immunoSEQ multiplex PCR. The sample carries 150,000 or so clones, about 85% recorded once. Material: peripheral blood. The receptors originated from a human donor with acute or convalescent COVID-19. The donor label of this sample is uncertain.

The rearrangement joins TRBV30 to TRBJ2-1; 10 nucleotides line up with TRBD2. CDR1 is GTSNPN, CDR2 SVGIG, per germline (reference sequence). The CDR3 length is 14 residues. Trimming took 3 bases from V and 2 from J; bases not matched to a gene: 1. DNA for the CDR3: TGTGCCTGGAGCGGACTAGCGGCCTACAATGAGCAGTTCTTC. It codes for CAWSGLAAYNEQFF.

The rearrangement joins TRBV7-2 to TRBJ1-2; the D gene is possibly TRBD1 (5 bases). The CDR3 contains 13 residues. V was shortened by 3 bases and J by 1 base, with 6 bases between the two germline ends. From germline, CDR1 is SGHTA and CDR2 FQGNSA. Here the CDR3 reads CASSFGHNYGYTF. The CDR3 DNA sequence: TGTGCCAGCAGCTTCGGACATAACTATGGCTACACCTTC.

The V call is TRBV30, the J call TRBJ1-6; TRBD1 matches 10 bases. The CDR3 is 16 residues long. Germline-derived CDR1 and CDR2 are GTSNPN and SVGIG (reference sequence). After removal of 4 bases from V and 7 bases from J, the junction contained 10 bases not matched to a gene. The CDR3 here is CAWMGLGQGGNSPLHF. CDR3 nucleotides: TGTGCCTGGATGGGCCTAGGACAGGGGGGAAATTCACCCCTCCACTTT. Full variable domain (rest looked up from reference TRBV30 and TRBJ1-6): SQTIHQWPATLVQPVGSPLSLECTVEGTSNPNLYWYRQAAGRGLQLLFYSVGIGQISSEVPQNLSASRPQDRQFILSSKKLLLSDSGFYLCAWMGLGQGGNSPLHFGNGTRLTVT.

The V and J genes are TRBV11-2 and TRBJ2-7; 8 bases align to TRBD1. V was clipped by 5 bases and J by 4 bases; unmatched bases: 4. Germline-derived CDR1 and CDR2 are SGHAT and FQNNGV. This CDR3 has 13 amino acids. The CDR3 DNA is TGTGCCAGCAGCCCCGGACAGGGTTACGAGCAGTACTTC. It translates to CASSPGQGYEQYF.

This clone was seen a handful of times. The chain links TRBV6-5 to TRBJ2-7; D perhaps matches TRBD1 (6 bases). V lost 0 bases and J 6 bases, leaving 15 bases between the germline ends. The CDR3 sequence is 15 residues long. Looked up from germline, CDR1 is MNHEY and CDR2 is SVGAGI. This CDR3 is CASSYSGAHQGEQYF. The CDR3 DNA reads as TGTGCCAGCAGTTACTCGGGGGCTCACCAGGGCGAGCAGTACTTC.

This chain joins TRBV2 and TRBJ1-5, with a tentative D call TRBD1 (5 bases). The CDR3 consists of 14 residues. Deletions cut 7 bases from V and 6 bases from J, with 16 bases between. The germline gives CDR1 SNHLY, CDR2 FYNNEI. In DNA, the CDR3 is TGTGCCAGCACGTCGCAGGGTTACGGTCAGCCCCAGCATTTT. Residues: CASTSQGYGQPQHF.

This clone came up a few times. The rearrangement joins TRBV12-3 or TRBV12-4 to TRBJ1-5; TRBD1 matches at 7 bases. V shed 6 bases, J shed 9 bases, and the junction held 5 bases outside the gene matches. The length of the CDR3 is 12 residues. The CDR3 coding sequence is TGTGCCAGCAGACAGGGGTTTGGGCCCCAGCATTTT. This codes for CASRQGFGPQHF.

The rearrangement uses TRBV3-1 (or the pseudogene TRBV3-2) and TRBJ1-1, with 8 bases that match TRBD1. From germline, CDR1 is LGHDT and CDR2 YNNKEL (reference sequence). After removal of 2 bases from V and 1 base from J, the junction contained 3 bases not matched to a gene. This CDR3 is built from 15 residues. The CDR3 spells CASSQTGQGNTEAFF. CDR3 sequence (DNA): TGTGCCAGCAGCCAAACCGGACAGGGGAACACTGAAGCTTTCTTT.

The chain has TRBV5-1 and TRBJ1-6, with D possibly matching TRBD1 (5 bases). The V gene's germline CDR1 is SGHRS and CDR2 YFSETQ. Trimming removed 0 bases from V and 0 bases from J, with 13 bases in between. The CDR3 consists of 18 residues. The DNA of the CDR3 is TGCGCCAGCAGCTTGGAAGGCGTCGGGGGCTCCTATAATTCACCCCTCCACTTT. Protein sequence: CASSLEGVGGSYNSPLHF.